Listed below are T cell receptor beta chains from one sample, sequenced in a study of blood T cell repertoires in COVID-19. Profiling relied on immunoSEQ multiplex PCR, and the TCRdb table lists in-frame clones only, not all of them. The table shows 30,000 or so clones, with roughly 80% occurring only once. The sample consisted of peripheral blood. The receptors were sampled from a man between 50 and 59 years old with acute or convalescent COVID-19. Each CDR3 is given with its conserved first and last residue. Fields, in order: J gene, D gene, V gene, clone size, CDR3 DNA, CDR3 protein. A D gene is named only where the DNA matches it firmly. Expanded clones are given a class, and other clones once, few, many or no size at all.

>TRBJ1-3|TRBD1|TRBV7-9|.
TGTGCCAGCAGCCAGACAGGGGGCGGAAACACCATATATTTT
CASSQTGGGNTIYF
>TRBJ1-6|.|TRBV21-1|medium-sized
TGTGCCAGCAGCAAAGGACCCGGACTCCACCTTTTGGGTTCACCCCTCCACTTT
CASSKGPGLHLLGSPLHF
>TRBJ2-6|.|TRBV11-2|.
TGTGCCAGCAGCCACACAGGGAGCTCTGGGGCCAACGTCCTGACTTTC
CASSHTGSSGANVLTF
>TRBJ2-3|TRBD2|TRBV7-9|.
TGTGCCAGCGGCCAAAAAGAGACTAGCGGGCTTAGCACAGATACGCAGTATTTT
CASGQKETSGLSTDTQYF
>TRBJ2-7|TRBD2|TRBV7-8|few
TGTGCCAGCAGCCCTAGGGGTGCTAGCGGGGCTTACGAGCAGTACTTC
CASSPRGASGAYEQYF
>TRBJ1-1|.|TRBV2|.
TGCCTTGGGCAAGTGAACACTGAAGCTTTCTTT
CLGQVNTEAFF
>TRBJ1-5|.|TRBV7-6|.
TGTGCCAGCAGCTTACGTGATGCCGGGGGATTGGATCAGCCCCAGCATTTT
CASSLRDAGGLDQPQHF
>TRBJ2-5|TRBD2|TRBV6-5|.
TGTGCCAGCAGTTATTGGTGGACTAGCGGTCAAGAGACCCAGTACTTC
CASSYWWTSGQETQYF
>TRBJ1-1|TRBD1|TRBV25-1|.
TGTGCCAGCATCAGACAGGGGAACACTGAAGCTTTCTTT
CASIRQGNTEAFF
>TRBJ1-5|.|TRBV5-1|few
TGCGCCAGCAGCTTGGAGGGACTACGCAATCAGCCCCAGCATTTT
CASSLEGLRNQPQHF
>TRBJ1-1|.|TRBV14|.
TGTGCCAGCAGCCGGACATACCAAACCCGAACGAACACTGAAGCTTTCTTT
CASSRTYQTRTNTEAFF
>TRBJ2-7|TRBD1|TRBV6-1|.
TGTGCCAGCAGTTCCGGGACAGACTCCTACGAGCAGTACTTC
CASSSGTDSYEQYF
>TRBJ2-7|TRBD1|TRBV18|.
TGTGCCAGCTCACCGGGACAGGGTGAGTTCGACGAGCAGTACTTC
CASSPGQGEFDEQYF
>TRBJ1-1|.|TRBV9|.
TGTGCCAGCAGCTTCTCGCGGGTGGGGACTGAAGCTTTCTTT
CASSFSRVGTEAFF
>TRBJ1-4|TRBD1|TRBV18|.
TGTGCCAGCTCACCCGGGACAGAAGGTTGGAGAAAAACTGTTTTTCTGGTTGGAGAAAAACTGTTTTTT
CASSPGTEGWRKTVFLVGEKLFF
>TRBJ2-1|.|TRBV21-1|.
TGTGCCAGCAGCAAAGGGAGGTCGGGAGGCCATGAGCAGTTCTTC
CASSKGRSGGHEQFF
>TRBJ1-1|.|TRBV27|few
TGTGCCAGCAAATCGACAGAATTCACCATGAACACTGAAGCTTTCTTT
CASKSTEFTMNTEAFF
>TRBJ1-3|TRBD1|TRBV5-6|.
TGTGCCAGCAGCAGGGACAGGGGGCTTGAAAACACCATATATTTT
CASSRDRGLENTIYF
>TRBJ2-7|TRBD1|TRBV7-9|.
TGTGCCAGCAGCCCGCGAACAGGGGGCTGGGAGCAGTACTTC
CASSPRTGGWEQYF
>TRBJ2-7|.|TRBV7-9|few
TGTGCCAGCAGCGGGCCCACAGGCGACGAGCAGTACTTC
CASSGPTGDEQYF
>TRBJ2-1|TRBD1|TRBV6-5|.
TGTGCCAGCAAACTTTGGGGGACAGGGGCGGATGAGCAGTTCTTC
CASKLWGTGADEQFF
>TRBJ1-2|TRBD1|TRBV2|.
TGTGCCAGCAGGGGACAGATTTCTAACTATGGCTACACCTTC
CASRGQISNYGYTF
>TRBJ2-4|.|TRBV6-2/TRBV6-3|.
TGTGCCAGCAGTTCCCACGGGGAAAACATTCAGTACTTC
CASSSHGENIQYF
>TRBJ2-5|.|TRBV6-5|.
TGTGCCAGCAGTTGGGAGGAGACCCAGTACTTC
CASSWEETQYF
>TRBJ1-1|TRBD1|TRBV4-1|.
TGCGCCAGCAGCCAGCCCACGGGGACAGGGGGTTTGCGAGCTTTCTTT
CASSQPTGTGGLRAFF
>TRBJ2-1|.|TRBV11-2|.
TGTGCCAGCAGTGACATAGGTGGGGGCGGCTACAATGAGCAGTTCTTC
CASSDIGGGGYNEQFF
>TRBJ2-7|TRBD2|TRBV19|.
TGTGCCAGTAGCTCACTAGCGGGAGGAAAGGGGTACGAGCAGTACTTC
CASSSLAGGKGYEQYF
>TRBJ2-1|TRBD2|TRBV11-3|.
TGTGCCAGCAGCTTGAGCGGGACTACACAGTTCTTC
CASSLSGTTQFF
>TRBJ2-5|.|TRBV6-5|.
TGTGCCAGCAGTTCTGGGGCGCGGGAGACCCAGTACTTC
CASSSGARETQYF
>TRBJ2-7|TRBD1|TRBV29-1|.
TGCAGCGTTGACAGGACAGGGTTGGGGCAGCAGTACTTC
CSVDRTGLGQQYF
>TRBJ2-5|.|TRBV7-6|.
TGTGCCAGCAGCTCGGGGACTCCTCGAGAGACCCAGTACTTC
CASSSGTPRETQYF
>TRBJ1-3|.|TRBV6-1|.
TGTGCCAGCAGTGAACAGACAGCCTACTCTGGAAACACCATATATTTT
CASSEQTAYSGNTIYF
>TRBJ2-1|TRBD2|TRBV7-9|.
TGTGCCAGCAGCTCCTGGACTAGCGGGAGCCTCGAGCAGTTCTTC
CASSSWTSGSLEQFF
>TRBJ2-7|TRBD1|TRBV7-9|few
TGTGCCAGCAGCTTTCACAGGGGGCCAGCCTACGAGCAGTACTTC
CASSFHRGPAYEQYF
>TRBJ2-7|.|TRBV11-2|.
TGTGCCAGCAGCTTAGACGGTGCTAGCTCCCACGAGCAGTACTTC
CASSLDGASSHEQYF
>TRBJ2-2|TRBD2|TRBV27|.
TGTGCCAGCAGTTTGCCCCGGACTAGCGCGAACACCGGGGAGCTGTTTTTT
CASSLPRTSANTGELFF
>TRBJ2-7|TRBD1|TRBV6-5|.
TGTGCCAGCAGAGCCGGGACAGCTTACGAGCAGTACTTC
CASRAGTAYEQYF
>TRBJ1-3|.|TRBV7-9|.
TGTGCCAGCAGCTTAGGGGCAGGAAGCTCTGGAAACACCATATATTTT
CASSLGAGSSGNTIYF
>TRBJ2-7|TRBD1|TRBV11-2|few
TGTGCCAGCAGCCATATTAGGGGGGGACAGGGAGTTTCCTACGAGCAGTACTTC
CASSHIRGGQGVSYEQYF
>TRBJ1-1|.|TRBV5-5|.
TGTGCCAGCAGCTTGGGGGCATACCGGCAAGCTTTCTTT
CASSLGAYRQAFF
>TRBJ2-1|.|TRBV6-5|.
TGTGCCAGCAGTTACTCTCGTAGTTCCTACAATGAGCAGTTCTTC
CASSYSRSSYNEQFF
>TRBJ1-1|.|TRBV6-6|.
TGTGCCAGCAGTTACCGCAATCTAGCCGGGAACACTGAAGCTTTCTTT
CASSYRNLAGNTEAFF
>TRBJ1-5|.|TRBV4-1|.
TGCGCCAGCAGCCAAACCGGGAATGGCAATCAGCCCCAGCATTTT
CASSQTGNGNQPQHF
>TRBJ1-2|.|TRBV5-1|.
TGCGCCAGCAGCTTGGGACAGGCTAACTATGGCTACACCTTC
CASSLGQANYGYTF
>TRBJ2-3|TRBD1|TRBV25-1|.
TGTGCCAGCAGTGGGTCCGGGACAGGGGCTTTTTTGGATACGCAGTATTTT
CASSGSGTGAFLDTQYF
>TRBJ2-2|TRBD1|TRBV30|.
TGTGCCTGGTCCCCTCCAGGGGGAATTAACACCGGGGAGCTGTTTTTT
CAWSPPGGINTGELFF
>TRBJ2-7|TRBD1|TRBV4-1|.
TGCGCCAGCAGCCAAGACTTCGGGACAGGGGGAACCTACGAGCAGTACTTC
CASSQDFGTGGTYEQYF
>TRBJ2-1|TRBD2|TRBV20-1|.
TGCAGTGCTAGTAGTATGATGGGGACTAGCAGTAATGAGCAGTTCTTC
CSASSMMGTSSNEQFF
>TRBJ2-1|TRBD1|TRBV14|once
TGTGCCAGCAGCCAAGAGAGGCAGGGGGCTCGTAATGAGCAGTTCTTC
CASSQERQGARNEQFF
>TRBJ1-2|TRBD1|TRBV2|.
TGTGCCAGCAATTATCAGGGGGAGGGCTACACCTTC
CASNYQGEGYTF
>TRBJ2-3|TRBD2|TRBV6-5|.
TGTGCCAGCGTTGGACTAGCGGGAGCAGATACGCAGTATTTT
CASVGLAGADTQYF
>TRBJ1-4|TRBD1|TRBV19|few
TGTGCCAGTAGTCGACAGGGAAGAGATGAAAAACTGTTTTTT
CASSRQGRDEKLFF
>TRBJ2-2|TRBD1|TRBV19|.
TGTGCCAGTAGAACCACAGGGGTCACCGGGGAGCTGTTTTTT
CASRTTGVTGELFF
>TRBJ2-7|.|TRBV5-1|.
TGCGCCAGCAGCCCTGGGGACAACTCCTACGAGCAGTACTTC
CASSPGDNSYEQYF
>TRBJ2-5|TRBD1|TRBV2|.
TGTGCCAGCTCACTCGACAGGGGCGAGACCCAGTACTTC
CASSLDRGETQYF
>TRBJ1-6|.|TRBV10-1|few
TGCGCCAGCAGTCCGCGAGGCCGGGGGTATTCACCCCTCCACTTT
CASSPRGRGYSPLHF
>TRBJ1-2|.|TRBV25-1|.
TGTGCCAGCAGTGGTAAGAGTACTAACTATGGCTACACCTTC
CASSGKSTNYGYTF
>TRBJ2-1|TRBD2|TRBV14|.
TGTGCCAGTAAGCGGGGGACCACGGGCTGGGATGAGCAGTTCTTC
CASKRGTTGWDEQFF